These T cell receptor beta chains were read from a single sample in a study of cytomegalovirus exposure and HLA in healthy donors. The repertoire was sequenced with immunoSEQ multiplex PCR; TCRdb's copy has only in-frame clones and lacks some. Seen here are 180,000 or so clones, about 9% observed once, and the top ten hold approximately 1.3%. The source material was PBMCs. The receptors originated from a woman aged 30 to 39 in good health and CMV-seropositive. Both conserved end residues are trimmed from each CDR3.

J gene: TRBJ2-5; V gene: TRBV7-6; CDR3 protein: ASSAEPQETQY
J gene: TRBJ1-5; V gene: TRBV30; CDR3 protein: AWSVGTVSNQPQH
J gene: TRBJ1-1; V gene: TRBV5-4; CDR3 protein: ASSISGGGTEAF
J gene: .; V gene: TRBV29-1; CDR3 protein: SASGRATYEQY
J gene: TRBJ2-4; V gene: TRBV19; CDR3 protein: ASSISLGAPSQY
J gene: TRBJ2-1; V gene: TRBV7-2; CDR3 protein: ASSFAGLVVNEQF
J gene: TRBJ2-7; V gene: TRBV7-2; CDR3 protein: ASSFERASYEQY
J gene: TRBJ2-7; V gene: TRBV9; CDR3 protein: ASSANPGGISYEQY
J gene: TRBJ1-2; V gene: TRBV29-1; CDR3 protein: SVGAGNGYT
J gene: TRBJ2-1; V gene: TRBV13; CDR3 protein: ASSGRGTGAPREQF
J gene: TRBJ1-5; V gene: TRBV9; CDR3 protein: ASSVGRSGVEAQH